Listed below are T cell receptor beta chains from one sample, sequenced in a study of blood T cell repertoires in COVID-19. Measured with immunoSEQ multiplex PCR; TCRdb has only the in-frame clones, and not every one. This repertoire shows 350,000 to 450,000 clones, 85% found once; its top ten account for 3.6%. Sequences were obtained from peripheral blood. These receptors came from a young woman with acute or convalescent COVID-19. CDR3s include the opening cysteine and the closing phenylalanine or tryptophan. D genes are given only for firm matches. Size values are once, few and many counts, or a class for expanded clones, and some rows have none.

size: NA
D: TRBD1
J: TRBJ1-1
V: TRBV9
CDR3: CASSEQGRTEAFF
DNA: TGTGCCAGCAGCGAACAGGGGCGCACTGAAGCTTTCTTT

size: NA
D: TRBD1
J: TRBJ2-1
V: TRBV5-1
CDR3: CASSRSGTGSYNEQFF
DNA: TGCGCCAGCAGCCGATCCGGGACAGGATCCTACAATGAGCAGTTCTTC

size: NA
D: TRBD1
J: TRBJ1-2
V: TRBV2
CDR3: CASRANEGQGYGYTF
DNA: TGTGCCAGCAGGGCCAACGAGGGACAGGGCTATGGCTACACCTTC

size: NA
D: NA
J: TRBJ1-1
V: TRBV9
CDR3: CASAQGLNTEAFF
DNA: TGTGCCAGCGCTCAGGGCTTGAACACTGAAGCTTTCTTT

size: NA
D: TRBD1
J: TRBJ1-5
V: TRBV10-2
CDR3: CASGQGVQPQHF
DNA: TGCGCCAGCGGACAGGGTGTTCAGCCCCAGCATTTT

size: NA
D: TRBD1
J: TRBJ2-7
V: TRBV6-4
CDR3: CASSGPFTGATHEQYF
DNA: TGTGCCAGCAGTGGACCATTCACAGGGGCCACCCACGAGCAGTACTTC

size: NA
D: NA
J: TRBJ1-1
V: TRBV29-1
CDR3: CSVLRGTEAFF
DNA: TGCAGCGTTCTTAGAGGCACTGAAGCTTTCTTT

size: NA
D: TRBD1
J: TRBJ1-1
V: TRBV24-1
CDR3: CATSQGAYTEAFF
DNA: TGTGCCACCAGTCAGGGGGCCTACACTGAAGCTTTCTTT

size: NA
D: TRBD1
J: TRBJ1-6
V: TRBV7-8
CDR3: CASSLVVGGSPSPLHF
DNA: TGTGCCAGCAGCTTAGTCGTAGGGGGCTCGCCTTCACCCCTCCACTTT

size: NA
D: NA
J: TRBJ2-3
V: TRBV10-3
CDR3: CAISAGQGMLNTQYF
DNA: TGTGCCATCAGTGCGGGGCAGGGGATGCTCAATACGCAGTATTTT

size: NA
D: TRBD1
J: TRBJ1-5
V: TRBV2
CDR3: CASKGTGDQPQHF
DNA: TGTGCCAGCAAAGGGACAGGGGATCAGCCCCAGCATTTT

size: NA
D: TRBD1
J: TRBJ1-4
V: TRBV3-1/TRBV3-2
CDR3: CASSLLRGDEKLFF
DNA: TGTGCCAGCAGCCTGCTCAGGGGGGATGAAAAACTGTTTTTT

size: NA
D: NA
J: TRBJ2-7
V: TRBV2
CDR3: CASSEDRWWAGTSYEQYF
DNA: TGTGCCAGCAGTGAAGATCGTTGGTGGGCAGGGACTTCCTACGAGCAGTACTTC

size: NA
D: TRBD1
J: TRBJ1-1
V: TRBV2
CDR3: CASSTQGPNTEAFF
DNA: TGTGCCAGCAGTACACAGGGGCCGAACACTGAAGCTTTCTTT

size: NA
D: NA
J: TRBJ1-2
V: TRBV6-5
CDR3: CASSSRGIYGYTF
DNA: TGTGCCAGCAGTAGCCGGGGGATATATGGCTACACCTTC

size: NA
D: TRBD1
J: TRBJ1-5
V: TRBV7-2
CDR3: CASSLGQGARQPQHF
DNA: TGTGCCAGCAGCTTAGGACAGGGGGCGCGTCAGCCCCAGCATTTT

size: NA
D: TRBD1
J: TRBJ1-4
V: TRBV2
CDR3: CASSGRTGADNEKLFF
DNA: TGTGCCAGCAGCGGCCGGACAGGAGCTGATAATGAAAAACTGTTTTTT

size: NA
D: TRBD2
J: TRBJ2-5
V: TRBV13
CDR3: CASSLRGGARETQYF
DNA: TGTGCCAGCAGCTTACGGGGGGGAGCGCGAGAGACCCAGTACTTC

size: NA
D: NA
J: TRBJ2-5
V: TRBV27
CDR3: CASSLEGETQYF
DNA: TGTGCCAGCAGTTTAGAGGGAGAGACCCAGTACTTC

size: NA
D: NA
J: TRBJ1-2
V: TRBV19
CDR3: CASSIDSGGYGYTF
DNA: TGTGCCAGTAGTATAGATTCAGGTGGCTATGGCTACACCTTC

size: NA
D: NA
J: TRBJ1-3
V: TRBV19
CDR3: CASSILASGNTIYF
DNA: TGTGCCAGTAGTATTCTAGCCTCTGGAAACACCATATATTTT

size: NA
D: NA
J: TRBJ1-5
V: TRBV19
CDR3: CASSQGPNQPQHF
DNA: TGTGCCAGTTCACAGGGACCGAATCAGCCCCAGCATTTT

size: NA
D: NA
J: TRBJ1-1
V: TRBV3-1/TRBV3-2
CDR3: CASSQGIGGGTTEAFF
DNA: TGTGCCAGCAGCCAAGGTATCGGGGGGGGTACGACTGAAGCTTTCTTT

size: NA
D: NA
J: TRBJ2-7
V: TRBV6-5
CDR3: CASRRLANAYEQYF
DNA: TGTGCCAGCAGGCGGCTAGCGAACGCCTACGAGCAGTACTTC

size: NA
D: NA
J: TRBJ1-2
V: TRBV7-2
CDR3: CASSRGRGSYGYTF
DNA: TGTGCCAGCAGCCGGGGGAGGGGTAGCTATGGCTACACCTTC

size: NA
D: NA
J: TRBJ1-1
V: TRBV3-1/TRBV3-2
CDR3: CASSQEGRVNTEAFF
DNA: TGTGCCAGCAGCCAAGAGGGCAGGGTGAACACTGAAGCTTTCTTT

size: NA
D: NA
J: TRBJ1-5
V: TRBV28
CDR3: CASSSDQPQHF
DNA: TGTGCCAGCAGTTCCGATCAGCCCCAGCATTTT

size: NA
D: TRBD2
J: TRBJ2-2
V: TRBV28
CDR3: CASSFGLARTGELFF
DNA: TGTGCCAGCAGTTTCGGACTAGCGCGCACCGGGGAGCTGTTTTTT

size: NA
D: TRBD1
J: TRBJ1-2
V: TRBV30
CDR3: CAWSGRTGAGYGYTF
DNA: TGTGCCTGGAGTGGACGGACAGGCGCTGGCTATGGCTACACCTTC

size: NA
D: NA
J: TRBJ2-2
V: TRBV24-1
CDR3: CATRRETTGELFF
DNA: TGTGCCACCAGGCGGGAAACTACCGGGGAGCTGTTTTTT

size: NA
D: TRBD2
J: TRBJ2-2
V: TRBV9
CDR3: CASSVDFPLAGASRLTGELFF
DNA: TGTGCCAGCAGCGTAGATTTTCCACTAGCGGGGGCAAGTCGACTAACCGGGGAGCTGTTTTTT

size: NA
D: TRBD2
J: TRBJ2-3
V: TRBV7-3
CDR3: CASSLKLAGETDTQYF
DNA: TGTGCCAGCAGCTTAAAACTAGCGGGGGAAACAGATACGCAGTATTTT

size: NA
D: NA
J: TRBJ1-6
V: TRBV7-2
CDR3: CASSSSGSSYNSPLHF
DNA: TGTGCCAGCAGCTCTTCGGGGAGCTCCTATAATTCACCCCTCCACTTT

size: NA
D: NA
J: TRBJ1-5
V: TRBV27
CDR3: CASSFDKYSNQPQHF
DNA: TGTGCCAGCAGTTTTGACAAGTATAGCAATCAGCCCCAGCATTTT

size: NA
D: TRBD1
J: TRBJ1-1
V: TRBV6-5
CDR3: CASSYSTGLGTEAFF
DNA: TGTGCCAGCAGTTACTCGACAGGGCTGGGCACTGAAGCTTTCTTT

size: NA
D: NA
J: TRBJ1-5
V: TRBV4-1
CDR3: CASSQVYRIKEDQPQHF
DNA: TGCGCCAGCAGCCAAGTGTACAGAATCAAGGAAGATCAGCCCCAGCATTTT

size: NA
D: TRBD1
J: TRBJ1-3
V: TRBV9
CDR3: CASSISHRGPPGNTIYF
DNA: TGTGCCAGCAGCATATCACACAGGGGGCCTCCTGGAAACACCATATATTTT

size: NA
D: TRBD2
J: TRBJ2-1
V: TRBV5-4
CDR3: CASSLVRTSGGAEQFF
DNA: TGTGCCAGCAGCTTGGTCCGGACTAGCGGGGGGGCTGAGCAGTTCTTC

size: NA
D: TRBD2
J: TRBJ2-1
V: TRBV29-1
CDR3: CSVATSGGAWNEQFF
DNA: TGCAGCGTTGCAACTAGCGGGGGGGCCTGGAATGAGCAGTTCTTC

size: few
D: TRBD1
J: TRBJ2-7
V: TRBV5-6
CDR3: CASSFGTGGNEQYF
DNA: TGTGCCAGCAGCTTCGGGACAGGGGGTAACGAGCAGTACTTC

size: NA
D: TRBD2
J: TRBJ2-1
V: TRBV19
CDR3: CASSILAGGNNEQFF
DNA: TGTGCCAGTAGTATCCTGGCGGGGGGTAACAATGAGCAGTTCTTC

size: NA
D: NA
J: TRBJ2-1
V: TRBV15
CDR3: CATSREPSAGEQFF
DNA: TGTGCCACCAGCAGAGAGCCCTCTGCGGGTGAGCAGTTCTTC

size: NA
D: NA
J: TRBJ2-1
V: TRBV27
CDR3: CASRWTEHNEQFF
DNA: TGTGCCAGCCGCTGGACAGAACACAATGAGCAGTTCTTC

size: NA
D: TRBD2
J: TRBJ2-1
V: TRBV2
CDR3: CASSEGTSFNNEQFF
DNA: TGTGCCAGCAGTGAAGGGACTAGCTTTAACAATGAGCAGTTCTTC

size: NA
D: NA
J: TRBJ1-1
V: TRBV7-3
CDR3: CASSLLPPDRMNTEAFF
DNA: TGTGCCAGCAGCTTATTGCCCCCAGACAGGATGAACACTGAAGCTTTCTTT

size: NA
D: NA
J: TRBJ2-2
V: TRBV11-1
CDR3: CASSLARGPGELFF
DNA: TGTGCCAGCAGCTTAGCCAGGGGCCCCGGGGAGCTGTTTTTT

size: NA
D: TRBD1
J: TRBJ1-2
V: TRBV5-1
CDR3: CASSLEGAYGYTF
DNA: TGCGCCAGCAGCTTGGAGGGGGCCTATGGCTACACCTTC

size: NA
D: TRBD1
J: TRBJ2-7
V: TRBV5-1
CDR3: CASSLTGGADEQYF
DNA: TGCGCCAGCAGCTTGACAGGGGGCGCGGACGAGCAGTACTTC

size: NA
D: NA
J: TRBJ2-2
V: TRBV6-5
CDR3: CASVSSTGELFF
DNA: TGTGCCAGCGTAAGTAGCACCGGGGAGCTGTTTTTT

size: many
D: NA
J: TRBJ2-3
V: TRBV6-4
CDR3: CASSDDGSTDTQYF
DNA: TGTGCCAGCAGTGACGACGGGAGCACAGATACGCAGTATTTT

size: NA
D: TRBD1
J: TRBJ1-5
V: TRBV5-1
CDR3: CASSLGQGWDQPQHF
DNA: TGCGCCAGCAGCTTGGGACAGGGCTGGGATCAGCCCCAGCATTTT

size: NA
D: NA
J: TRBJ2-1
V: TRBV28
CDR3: CASSPLDSSNNEQFF
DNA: TGTGCCAGCAGTCCCCTCGACTCCTCCAACAATGAGCAGTTCTTC

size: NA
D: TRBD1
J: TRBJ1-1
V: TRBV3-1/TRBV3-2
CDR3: CASSPRTGPEAFF
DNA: TGTGCCAGCAGCCCGCGGACAGGACCTGAAGCTTTCTTT